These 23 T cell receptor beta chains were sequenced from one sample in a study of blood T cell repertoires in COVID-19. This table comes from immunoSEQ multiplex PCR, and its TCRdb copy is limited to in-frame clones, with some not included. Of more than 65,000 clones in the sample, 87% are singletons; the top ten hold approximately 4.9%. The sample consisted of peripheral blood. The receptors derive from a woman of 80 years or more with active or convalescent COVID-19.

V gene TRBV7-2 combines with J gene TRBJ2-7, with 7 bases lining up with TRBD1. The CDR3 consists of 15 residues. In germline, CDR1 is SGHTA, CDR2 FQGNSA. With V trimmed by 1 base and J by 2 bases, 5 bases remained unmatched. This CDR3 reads CASSLGDSPTYEQYF. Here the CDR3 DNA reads TGTGCCAGCAGCTTAGGGGACAGTCCCACCTACGAGCAGTACTTC.

CDR3 protein: CASSPGRGGATEQYF. The CDR3 DNA reads as TGTGCCAGCTCACCAGGGCGCGGGGGGGCCACCGAGCAGTACTTC. This chain uses TRBV18 with TRBJ2-7; TRBD2 agrees at 9 bases. Trimming took 2 bases from V and 6 from J; bases not matched to a gene: 8. The CDR3 totals 15 residues. From germline, CDR1 is KGHSH and CDR2 LQKENI.

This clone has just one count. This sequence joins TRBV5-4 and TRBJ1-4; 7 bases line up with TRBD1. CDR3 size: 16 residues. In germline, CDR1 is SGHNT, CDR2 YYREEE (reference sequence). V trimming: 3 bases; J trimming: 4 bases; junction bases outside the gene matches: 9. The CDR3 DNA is TGTGCCAGCAGCTCCGAGGGGGACAGACTTAATGAAAAACTGTTTTTT. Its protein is CASSSEGDRLNEKLFF.

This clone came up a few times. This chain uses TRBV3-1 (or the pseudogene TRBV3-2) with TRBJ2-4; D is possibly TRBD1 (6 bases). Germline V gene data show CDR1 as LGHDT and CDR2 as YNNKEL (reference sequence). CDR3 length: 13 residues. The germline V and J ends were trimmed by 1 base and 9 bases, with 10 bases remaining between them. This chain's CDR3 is CASSQAVGGIQYF. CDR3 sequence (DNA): TGTGCCAGCAGCCAAGCCGTAGGGGGCATTCAGTACTTC.

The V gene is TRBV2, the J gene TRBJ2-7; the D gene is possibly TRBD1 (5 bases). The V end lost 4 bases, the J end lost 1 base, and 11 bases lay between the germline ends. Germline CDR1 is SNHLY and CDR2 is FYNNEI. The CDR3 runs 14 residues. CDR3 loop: CASSVQGSSYEQYF. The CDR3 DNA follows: TGTGCCAGCAGTGTCCAGGGTTCTTCCTACGAGCAGTACTTC. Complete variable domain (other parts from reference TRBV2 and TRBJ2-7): EPEVTQTPSHQVTQMGQEVILRCVPISNHLYFYWYRQILGQKVEFLVSFYNNEISEKSEIFDDQFSVERPDGSNFTLKIRSTKLEDSAMYFCASSVQGSSYEQYFGPGTRLTVT.

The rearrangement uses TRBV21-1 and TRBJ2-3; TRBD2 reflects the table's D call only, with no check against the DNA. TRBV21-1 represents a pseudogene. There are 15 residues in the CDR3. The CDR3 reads CASSKEEGLADTQYF. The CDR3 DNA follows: TGTGCCAGCAGCAAAGAGGAGGGACTAGCTGATACGCAGTATTTT.

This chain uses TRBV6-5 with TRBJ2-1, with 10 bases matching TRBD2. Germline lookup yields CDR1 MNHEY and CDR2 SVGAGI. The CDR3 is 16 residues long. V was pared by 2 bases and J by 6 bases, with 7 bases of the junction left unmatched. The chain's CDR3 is CASSYPRTSGGNEQFF. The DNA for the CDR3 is TGTGCCAGCAGTTACCCTCGGACTAGCGGAGGCAATGAGCAGTTCTTC.

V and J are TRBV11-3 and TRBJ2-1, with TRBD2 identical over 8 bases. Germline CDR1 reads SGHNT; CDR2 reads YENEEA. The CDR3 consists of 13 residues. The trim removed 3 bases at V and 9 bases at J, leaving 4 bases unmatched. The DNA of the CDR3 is TGTGCCAGCAGCTTTACGGGGGGGCTTGAGCAGTTCTTC. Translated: CASSFTGGLEQFF.

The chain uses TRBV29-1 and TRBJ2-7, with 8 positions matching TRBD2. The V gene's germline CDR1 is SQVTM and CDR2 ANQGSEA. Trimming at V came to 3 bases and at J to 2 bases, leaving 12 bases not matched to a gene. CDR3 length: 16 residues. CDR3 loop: CSVETGGIQGTYEQYF. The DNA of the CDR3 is TGCAGCGTTGAGACGGGAGGGATACAGGGAACCTACGAGCAGTACTTC.

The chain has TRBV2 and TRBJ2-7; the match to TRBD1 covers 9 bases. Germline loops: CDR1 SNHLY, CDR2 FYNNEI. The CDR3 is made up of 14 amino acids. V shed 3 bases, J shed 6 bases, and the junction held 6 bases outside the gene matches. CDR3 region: CASSETGGRVEQYF. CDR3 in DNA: TGTGCCAGCAGTGAGACAGGGGGAAGGGTCGAGCAGTACTTC. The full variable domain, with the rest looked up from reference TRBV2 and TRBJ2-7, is EPEVTQTPSHQVTQMGQEVILRCVPISNHLYFYWYRQILGQKVEFLVSFYNNEISEKSEIFDDQFSVERPDGSNFTLKIRSTKLEDSAMYFCASSETGGRVEQYFGPGTRLTVT.

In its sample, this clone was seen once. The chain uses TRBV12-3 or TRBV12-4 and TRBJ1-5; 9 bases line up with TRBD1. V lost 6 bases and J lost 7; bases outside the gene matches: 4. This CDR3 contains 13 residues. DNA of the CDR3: TGTGCCAGCAGCAGGGACAGGGTACAGCCCCAGCATTTT. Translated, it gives CASSRDRVQPQHF.

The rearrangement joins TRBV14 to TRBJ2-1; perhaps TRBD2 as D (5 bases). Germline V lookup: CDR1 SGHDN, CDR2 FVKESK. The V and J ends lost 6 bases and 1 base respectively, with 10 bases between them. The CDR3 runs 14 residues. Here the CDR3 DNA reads TGTGCCAGCAGTCAACTAGTATCCTACAATGAGCAGTTCTTC. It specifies CASSQLVSYNEQFF.

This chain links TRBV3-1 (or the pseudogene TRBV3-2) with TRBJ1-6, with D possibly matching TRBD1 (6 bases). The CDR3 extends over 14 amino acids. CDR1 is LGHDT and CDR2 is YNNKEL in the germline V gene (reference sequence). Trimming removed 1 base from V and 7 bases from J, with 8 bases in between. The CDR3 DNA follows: TGTGCCAGCAGCCAAGTAACAGGGAATTCACCCCTCCACTTT. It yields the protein CASSQVTGNSPLHF.

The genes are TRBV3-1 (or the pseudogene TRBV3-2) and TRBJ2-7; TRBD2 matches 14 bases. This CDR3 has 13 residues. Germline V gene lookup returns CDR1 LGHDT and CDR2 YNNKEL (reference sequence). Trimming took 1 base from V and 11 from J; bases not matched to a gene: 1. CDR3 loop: CASSQGLAGGEYF. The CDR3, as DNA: TGTGCCAGCAGCCAAGGACTAGCGGGAGGGGAGTACTTC.

CDR3: CASSSIRTSGGSTGELFF. The CDR3 region has the DNA TGTGCCAGCAGTTCGATAAGGACTAGCGGGGGTTCCACCGGGGAGCTGTTTTTT. The chain employs TRBV6-2 or TRBV6-3 and TRBJ2-2; 13 bases map to TRBD2. CDR1 MNHEY and CDR2 SVGEGT come from the germline V gene. This CDR3 has 18 residues. V shed 4 bases and J 4 bases; nucleotides not matched to a gene: 9.

The CDR3 sequence is CASSLAYRGSSYNSPLHF. The CDR3 DNA reads TGCGCCAGCAGCTTGGCCTACCGGGGGAGCTCCTATAATTCACCCCTCCACTTT. This chain connects TRBV5-1 to TRBJ1-6, with TRBD1 as a possible D gene (5 bases). Germline loops: CDR1 SGHRS, CDR2 YFSETQ. V was clipped by 0 bases and J by 0 bases, with 13 bases between them. CDR3 length: 18 amino acids.

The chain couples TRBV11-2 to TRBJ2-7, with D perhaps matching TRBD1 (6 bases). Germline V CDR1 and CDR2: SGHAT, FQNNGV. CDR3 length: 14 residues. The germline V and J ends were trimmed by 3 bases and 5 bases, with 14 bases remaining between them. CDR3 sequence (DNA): TGTGCCAGCAGCTTCAGGGGTTCGTTCCACGAGCAGTACTTC. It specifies CASSFRGSFHEQYF.

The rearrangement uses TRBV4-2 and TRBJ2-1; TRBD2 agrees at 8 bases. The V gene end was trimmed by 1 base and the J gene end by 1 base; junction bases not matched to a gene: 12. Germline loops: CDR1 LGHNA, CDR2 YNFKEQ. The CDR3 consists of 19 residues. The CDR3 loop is CASSQVVAGWIGSYNEQFF. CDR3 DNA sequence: TGTGCCAGCAGCCAAGTCGTAGCGGGGTGGATCGGGTCCTACAATGAGCAGTTCTTC.

CDR3 sequence: CASSRTYRGDTQYF. The CDR3 DNA follows: TGCGCCAGCAGCAGGACGTACAGGGGAGATACGCAGTATTTT. The rearrangement uses TRBV5-1 and TRBJ2-3; 7 bases match TRBD1. J gave up 5 bases and V 4 bases, and 7 bases lay outside the gene matches. The CDR3 loop spans 14 amino acids. Germline lookup yields CDR1 SGHRS and CDR2 YFSETQ.

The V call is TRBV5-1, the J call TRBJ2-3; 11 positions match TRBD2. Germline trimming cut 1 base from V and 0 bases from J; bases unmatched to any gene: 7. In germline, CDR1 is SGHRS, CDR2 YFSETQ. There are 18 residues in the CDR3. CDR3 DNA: TGCGCCAGCAGCTTGCAGCCTAGCGGGGGGCCTAGCACAGATACGCAGTATTTT. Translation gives CASSLQPSGGPSTDTQYF.

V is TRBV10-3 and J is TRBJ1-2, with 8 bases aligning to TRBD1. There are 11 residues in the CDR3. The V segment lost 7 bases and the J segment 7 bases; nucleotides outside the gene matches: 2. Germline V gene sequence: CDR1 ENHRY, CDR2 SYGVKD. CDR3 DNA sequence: TGTGCCATCACGACAGGGGCTGGCTACACCTTC. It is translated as CAITTGAGYTF.

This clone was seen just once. The CDR3 DNA is TGCGCCAGCAGCTTGTTGGTAGCGGGGGACCAAGAGACCCAGTACTTC. As protein: CASSLLVAGDQETQYF. The chain recombines TRBV5-1 with TRBJ2-5, with 9 bases that match TRBD2. There are 16 residues in the CDR3. Germline trimming cut 1 base from V and 0 bases from J; bases unmatched to any gene: 4. From germline, CDR1 is SGHRS and CDR2 YFSETQ.

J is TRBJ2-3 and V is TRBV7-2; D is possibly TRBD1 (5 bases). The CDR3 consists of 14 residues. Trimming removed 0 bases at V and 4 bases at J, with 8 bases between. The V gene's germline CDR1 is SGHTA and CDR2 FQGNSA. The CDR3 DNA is TGTGCCAGCAGCTTAGCGACAGCGCCAGATACGCAGTATTTT. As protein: CASSLATAPDTQYF.